This T cell receptor beta chain came from a study of CD8+ T cells in alopecia areata. Regarding the study as a whole: Normal-skin resident alphabeta T cells also appear among scalp sample sequences.

Following extraction, RNA underwent reverse transcription to cDNA, which served as the sequencing template. TCRdb's copy holds only in-frame clones and misses some; the assay was immunoSEQ multiplex PCR. The sample records 200,000 to 250,000 clones, more than 55% being singletons. CDR3 length equals 16 residues. Trimming stripped 0 bases from V and 0 bases from J, with 7 bases between. The germline CDR1 and CDR2 sequences are SGHNT and YYREEE (reference sequence). With regard to this clone: The antigen is not known.

The chain recombines TRBV5-4 with TRBJ2-6, with D maybe TRBD2 (5 bases). This TCR was recovered from a human donor in good health. Source material: CD8+ T cells sorted from blood. This CDR3 is CASSLARGSGANVLTF. The DNA of the CDR3 is TGTGCCAGCAGCTTGGCCCGGGGCTCTGGGGCCAACGTCCTGACTTTC.